This T cell receptor beta chain was sequenced for a study of T cells in Graves' hyperthyroidism and ophthalmopathy. Germline V lookup: CDR1 DFQATT, CDR2 SNEGSKA (reference sequence). The CDR3 totals 12 residues. Trimming left V 6 bases short and J 6 bases short, with 12 bases between. PBMCs were obtained from about 9 ml fresh peripheral blood. There were TCR beta CDR3 regions amplified from RNA transcripts. Primed by the HTBI set, a first-round RT-PCR was run on the TCR CDR3. MiXCR, applied by TCRdb to the multiplex PCR reads, yields one record per CDR3 protein. This table holds 500,000 or so distinct CDR3 sequences, roughly 15% found once. This clonotype was detected a few times.

The TCR was taken from a young woman with Graves' ophthalmopathy. J is TRBJ2-1 and V is TRBV20-1; D not certain. The sample was blood. The CDR3 nucleotides are TGCAGTGCCGGTGACGACCCCAATGAGCAGTTCTTC. This encodes CSAGDDPNEQFF.